This T cell receptor (beta chain) comes out of a study of blood T cell repertoires in COVID-19. Whole-study context: The samples span acute and convalescent COVID-19 from the United States, Italy and Spain. Sources were T cells, B-cell-depleted T cells, or PBMCs; the material itself was cDNA or gDNA.

How the authors handled the data: The authors estimated nucleated cell counts from reference gene primer amplification. Profiling relied on immunoSEQ multiplex PCR, and the TCRdb table lists in-frame clones only, not all of them. The V and J calls and the clone size are those of that table, but D and trimming were determined from the DNA. Among tens of thousands of clones listed, about 85% were seen once. The CDR3 extends over 15 amino acids. CDR1 is SGHTA and CDR2 is FQGNSA in the germline V gene. The V end lost 5 bases, the J end lost 0 bases, and 11 bases lay between the germline ends. The sequenced sample consisted of peripheral blood. The chain carries TRBV7-2 and TRBJ2-1; D is uncertain. The clonotype originates from a human donor with acute or convalescent COVID-19. The donor label of this sample is uncertain. This CDR3 is CASSVYSNSYNEQFF. DNA for the CDR3: TGTGCCAGCAGCGTTTACTCAAACTCCTACAATGAGCAGTTCTTC.